The clone carrying this T cell receptor beta chain was detected only a few times. Its antigen remains unknown. This sample was included in a study of response to subunit inactivated influenza vaccine. Whole-study results and caveats: Each seasonal influenza vaccination recruits few new T cells, the authors suggested.

TCRdb itself ran the RT-PCR reads through MiXCR, one entry per CDR3 protein. This sample has 630,000 or so distinct CDR3 sequences; about a sixth occur once, and the top ten carry around 10%. With V trimmed by 4 bases and J by 8 bases, 9 bases remained unmatched. The germline gives CDR1 SGDLS, CDR2 YYNGEE. This CDR3 region has 15 residues. The genes are TRBV9 and TRBJ2-2, with 9 bases fitting TRBD1. The starting material was PBMCs from blood, obtained about 11 days after vaccination. The sequence came from a man aged 50 to 60 who received an inactivated influenza vaccine. The CDR3 DNA reads TGTGCCAGCAGCCCCCACTACAGGGGGCTGGGGGAGCTGTTTTTT. The encoded protein is CASSPHYRGLGELFF. The whole variable domain, remainder taken from reference TRBV9 and TRBJ2-2, is DSGVTQTPKHLITATGQRVTLRCSPRSGDLSVYWYQQSLDQGLQFLIQYYNGEERAKGNILERFSAQQFPDLHSELNLSSLELGDSALYFCASSPHYRGLGELFFGEGSRLTVL.